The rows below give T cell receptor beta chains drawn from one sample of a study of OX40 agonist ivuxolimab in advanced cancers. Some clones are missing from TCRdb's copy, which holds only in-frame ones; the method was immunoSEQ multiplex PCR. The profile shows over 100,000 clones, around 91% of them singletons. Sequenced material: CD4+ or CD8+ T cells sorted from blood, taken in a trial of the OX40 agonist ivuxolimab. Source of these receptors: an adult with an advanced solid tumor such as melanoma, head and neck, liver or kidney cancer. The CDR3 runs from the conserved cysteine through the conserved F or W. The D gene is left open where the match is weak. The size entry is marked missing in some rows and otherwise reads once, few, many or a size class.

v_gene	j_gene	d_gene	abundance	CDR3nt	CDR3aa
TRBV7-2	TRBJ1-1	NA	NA	TGTGCCAGCAGCCGAAGCTCGGCTGAAGCTTTCTTT	CASSRSSAEAFF
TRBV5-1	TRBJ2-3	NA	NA	TGCGCCAGCAGCGTCGTTGGGAGCACAGATACGCAGTATTTT	CASSVVGSTDTQYF
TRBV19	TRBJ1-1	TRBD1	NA	TGTGCCAGTAGGACAGGGAAAAGGAACACTGAAGCTTTCTTT	CASRTGKRNTEAFF
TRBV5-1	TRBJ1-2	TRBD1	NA	TGCGCCAGCAGCCCTAGGACAGGGGGCAACAACTATGGCTACACCTTC	CASSPRTGGNNYGYTF
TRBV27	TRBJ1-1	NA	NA	TGTGCCAGCGCTATGTATACGGGACCGAACACTGAAGCTTTCTTT	CASAMYTGPNTEAFF
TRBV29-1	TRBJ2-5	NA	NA	TGCAGCGTTGGACAGGAGGGGGAGACCCAGTACTTC	CSVGQEGETQYF
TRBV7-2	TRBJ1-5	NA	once	TGTGCCAGCAGCTTAGATACGAGCAATCAGCCCCAGCATTTT	CASSLDTSNQPQHF
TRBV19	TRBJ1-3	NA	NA	TGTGCCAGTAGTATTGCAGGGGATCTTGGAAACACCATATATTTT	CASSIAGDLGNTIYF
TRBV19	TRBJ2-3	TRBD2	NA	TGTGCCAGTAGCTCCGGGGTAGCGGGGGGAGATACGCAGTATTTT	CASSSGVAGGDTQYF
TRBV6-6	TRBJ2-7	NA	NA	TGTGCCAGCAGTTACTCAGGGAGTTACGAGCAGTACTTC	CASSYSGSYEQYF
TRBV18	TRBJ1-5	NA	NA	TGTGCCAGCTCACCAGCAGATAGCAATCAGCCCCAGCATTTT	CASSPADSNQPQHF
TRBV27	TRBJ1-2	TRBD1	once	TGTGCCAGCACCGGGACAGGGGGCATAAATGGCTACACCTTC	CASTGTGGINGYTF
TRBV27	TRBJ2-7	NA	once	TGTGCCAGCAGCTCGCTGGAGGGGACCTACGAGCAGTACTTC	CASSSLEGTYEQYF
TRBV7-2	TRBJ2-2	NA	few	TGTGCCAGCAGCTGGAGGTTCACCGGGGAGCTGTTTTTT	CASSWRFTGELFF
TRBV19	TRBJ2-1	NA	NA	TGTGCCAGTAGTATGACGGTGGGGGCCTACAATGAGCAGTTCTTC	CASSMTVGAYNEQFF
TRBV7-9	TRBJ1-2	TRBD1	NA	TGTGCCAGCAGCTTAGCGACAGGGATTAACTATGGCTACACCTTC	CASSLATGINYGYTF
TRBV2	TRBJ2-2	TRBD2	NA	TGTGCCAGCAGGGTAGGCGGGGGGACCGGCGCCGGGGAGCTGTTTTTT	CASRVGGGTGAGELFF
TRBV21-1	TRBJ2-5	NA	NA	TGTGCCAGCAGCAGGGACGGGGGAAGGGGGACCCAGTACTTC	CASSRDGGRGTQYF
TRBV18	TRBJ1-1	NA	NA	TGTGCCAGCTCACCAAGCGGAGGGGTTGAAGCTTTCTTT	CASSPSGGVEAFF
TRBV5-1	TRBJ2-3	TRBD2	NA	TGCGCCAGCAGCTTAGCGGGGGGCAGCACAGATACGCAGTATTTT	CASSLAGGSTDTQYF
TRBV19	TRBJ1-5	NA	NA	TGTGCCAGTGATGGGAGGTCGGGTCAGCCCCAGCATTTT	CASDGRSGQPQHF
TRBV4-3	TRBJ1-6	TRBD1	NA	TGCGCCAGCAGCCAAGGGGGGACAGGGTTAGCCTATAATTCACCCCTCCACTTT	CASSQGGTGLAYNSPLHF
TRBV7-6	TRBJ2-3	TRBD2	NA	TGTGCCAGCAGCCGTAGCGGGGCAGATACGCAGTATTTT	CASSRSGADTQYF
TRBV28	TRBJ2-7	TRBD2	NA	TGTGCCAGCAGTTTAGGCGGGGGGGCCTATTACGAGCAGTACTTC	CASSLGGGAYYEQYF
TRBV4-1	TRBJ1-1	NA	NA	TGCGCCAGCAGCCAGGGGGCTAAGGGCACTGAAGCTTTCTTT	CASSQGAKGTEAFF
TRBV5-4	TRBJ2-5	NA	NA	TGTGCCAGCAGCTTGGGGGGGTCCCAAGAGACCCAGTACTTC	CASSLGGSQETQYF
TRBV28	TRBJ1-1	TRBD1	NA	TGTGCCAGTCATACCCGACAGGGGGGTGCAGCTTTCTTT	CASHTRQGGAAFF
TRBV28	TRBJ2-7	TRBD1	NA	TGTGCCAGCAGTTCGGGACAGGGTAGCGAGCAGTACTTC	CASSSGQGSEQYF
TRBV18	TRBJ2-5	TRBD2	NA	TGTGCCAGCTCACGGCTAGCGGGGGCCCAAGAGACCCAGTACTTC	CASSRLAGAQETQYF
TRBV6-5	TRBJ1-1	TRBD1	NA	TGTGCCAGCAGTTACTCGACAGGGGGCACTGAAGCTTTCTTT	CASSYSTGGTEAFF
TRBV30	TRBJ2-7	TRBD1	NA	TGTGCCTGGTCGACAGGGTCAACCTACGAGCAGTACTTC	CAWSTGSTYEQYF
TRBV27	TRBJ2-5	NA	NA	TGTGCCAGCAGCAAGAGGAGGGAAGAGACCCAGTACTTC	CASSKRREETQYF
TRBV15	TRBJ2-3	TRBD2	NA	TGTGCCACCAGCAGAGCTGGTCCAGCGGGGGGGCAGGATACGCAGTATTTT	CATSRAGPAGGQDTQYF
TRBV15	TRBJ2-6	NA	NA	TGTGCCACCAGCAGAGTCAGCTCGGGGGCCAACGTCCTGACTTTC	CATSRVSSGANVLTF
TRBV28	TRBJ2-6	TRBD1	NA	TGTGCCAGCAGTTTATCGGGCCAGGGGGCGCGTGGGGCCAACGTCCTGACTTTC	CASSLSGQGARGANVLTF
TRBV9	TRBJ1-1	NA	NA	TGTGCCAGCAGCGTACTGGGTGGCCCTGAAGCTTTCTTT	CASSVLGGPEAFF
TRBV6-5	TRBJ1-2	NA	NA	TGTGCCAGCAGTTACTCTCGGGGGAGCTATGGCTACACCTTC	CASSYSRGSYGYTF
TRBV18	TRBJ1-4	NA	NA	TGTGCCAGCTCCCCCCCGGGAGGTGAAAAACTGTTTTTT	CASSPPGGEKLFF
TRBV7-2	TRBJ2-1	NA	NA	TGTGCCAGCAGCTTAGCTAATACAGGGAGGAATGAGCAGTTCTTC	CASSLANTGRNEQFF
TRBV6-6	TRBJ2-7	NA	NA	TGTGCCAGCAGCCTACGCTACGAGCAGTACTTC	CASSLRYEQYF
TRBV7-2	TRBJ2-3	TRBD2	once	TGTGCCAGCAGCAACCCTAGCGGAGGCACAGATACGCAGTATTTT	CASSNPSGGTDTQYF
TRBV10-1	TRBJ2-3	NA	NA	TGCGCCAGCAGTGAAATGTGGGGGGAAGATACGCAGTATTTT	CASSEMWGEDTQYF
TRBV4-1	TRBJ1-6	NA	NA	TGCGCCAGCAGCCTGACAGGAGAAAATAATTCACCCCTCCACTTT	CASSLTGENNSPLHF
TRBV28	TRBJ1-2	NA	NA	TGTGCCAGCAGTACCCTCGGGCAGGGAAGGATTGGCTACACCTTC	CASSTLGQGRIGYTF
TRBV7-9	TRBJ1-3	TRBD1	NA	TGTGCCAGCAGCTTAGATTACAGGGGGCCTGGAAACACCATATATTTT	CASSLDYRGPGNTIYF
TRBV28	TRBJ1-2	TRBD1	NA	TGTGCCAGCAGTCCTACCGGGACAGGTAAAATTAATGGCTACACCTTC	CASSPTGTGKINGYTF
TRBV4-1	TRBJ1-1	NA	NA	TGCGCCAGCAGCCAAGGGTCGGGTGAAGCTTTCTTT	CASSQGSGEAFF
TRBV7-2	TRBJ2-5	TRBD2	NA	TGTGCCAGCAGCCCTTCGCGGGGACTAGCGGAGACTCAAGAGACCCAGTACTTC	CASSPSRGLAETQETQYF
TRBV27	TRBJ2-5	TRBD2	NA	TGTGCCAGCAGTTTCAGTCTAGCGGGCCCAGAGACCCAGTACTTC	CASSFSLAGPETQYF
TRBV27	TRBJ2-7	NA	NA	TGTGCCAGCAGTCTTCGACAGAGTTTAAGGCTCTACGAGCAGTACTTC	CASSLRQSLRLYEQYF
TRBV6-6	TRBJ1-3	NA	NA	TGTGCCACTGCGGTGGGGGGCCTTGGAGACACCATATATTTT	CATAVGGLGDTIYF
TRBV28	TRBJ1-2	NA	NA	TGTGCCAGCAGTTTAAGGAGGGGGGGCTCTGGCTACACCTTC	CASSLRRGGSGYTF
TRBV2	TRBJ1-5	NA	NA	TGTGCCAGCACCACTGCGGATAGCAATCAGCCCCAGCATTTT	CASTTADSNQPQHF
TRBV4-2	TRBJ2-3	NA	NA	TGTGCCAGCAGCCAAGTGGCCGGGGCAGATACGCAGTATTTT	CASSQVAGADTQYF
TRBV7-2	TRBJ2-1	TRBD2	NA	TGTGCCAGCAGCTTACGACTAGCGGAGCAGTTCTTC	CASSLRLAEQFF
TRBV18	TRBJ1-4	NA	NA	TGTGCCAGCTCATCCCAGGGGAATGAAAAACTGTTTTTT	CASSSQGNEKLFF
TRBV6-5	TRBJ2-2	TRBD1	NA	TGTGCCAGCAGTTACGGCCAGGGGGCCACCGGGGAGCTGTTTTTT	CASSYGQGATGELFF
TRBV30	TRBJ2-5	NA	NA	TGTGCCTGGAGTGTAGGGGGGCTGCAAGAGACCCAGTACTTC	CAWSVGGLQETQYF
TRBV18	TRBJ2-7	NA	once	TGTGCCAGCTCACCACCGGGGGGCCAGCGCGAGCAGTACTTC	CASSPPGGQREQYF